This T cell receptor (beta chain) was retrieved from a study of T-cell memory formation after mild COVID-19. Study-wide points: Some clones that responded turned up in pre-infection memory, which suggests that cross-reactive memory joined in. A second wave expanding day 15 to 37 was CD4+-biased; contracting clones were balanced. The SARS-CoV-2 specificity of second-wave clones reaching peak at day 37 remained unverified.

5'RACE primed at constant segments yielded TCR alpha and TCR beta cDNA libraries bearing sample barcodes and UMIs. Each CDR3 protein is one row after TCRdb ran MiXCR on the 5' RACE reads. The profile shows about 130,000 distinct CDR3 sequences, roughly 6.2% of them singletons. On this clonotype itself: Its antigen is undetermined.

Sequencing was performed on PBMCs or a T cell subset sorted from them (not recorded which). The clonotype comes from an adult woman who had mild COVID-19 (a few samples of this study predate the infection). Cell type and time point are not known.

The CDR3 bases are TGTGCCTGGAGTCCCGGGACAGTAACCTATGGCTACACCTTC. Encoded protein: CAWSPGTVTYGYTF. The genes are TRBV30 and TRBJ1-2; TRBD1 matches at 7 bases. The ends lost 2 bases at V and 4 bases at J; junction bases unmatched: 7. This CDR3 comprises 14 residues. Looked up from germline, CDR1 is GTSNPN and CDR2 is SVGIG (reference sequence).